These 28 T cell receptor beta chains were sequenced from one sample in a study of cytomegalovirus exposure and HLA in healthy donors. The PCR ran on 60 Vbeta and 13 Jbeta primers. Sequenced by immunoSEQ multiplex PCR; TCRdb stores in-frame clones only, minus some. The table records 150,000 to 200,000 clones, over 70% of them present only once. Specimen: PBMCs. Receptor source: a woman aged 60-70 years in good health and CMV-seropositive.

Of note for this clone: At one boundary the junction diverges from the germline segment, which might be a read error. The chain links TRBV18 to TRBJ2-5, with 10 positions matching TRBD1. The CDR3 spans 15 residues. Germline loops: CDR1 KGHSH, CDR2 LQKENI. The CDR3 loop is CASSTPTGGRETQYF. Written as DNA, the CDR3 is TGTGCCAGCTCAACACCGACAGGGGGCCGAGAGACCCAGTACTTC.

The CDR3 DNA reads as TGTGCCAGTAGTGCGTCGACAGGGGGTCATCAGCCCCAGCATTTT. The encoded protein is CASSASTGGHQPQHF. The rearrangement joins TRBV19 to TRBJ1-5, with 9 positions matching TRBD1. Germline trimming cut 5 bases from V and 5 bases from J; bases unmatched to any gene: 7. The CDR3 has 15 residues. Germline loops: CDR1 LNHDA, CDR2 SQIVND (reference sequence).

This clone appeared once. The chain has TRBV28 and TRBJ2-2; a weak D match, TRBD1 (6 bases). CDR1 and CDR2 from the germline V gene are MDHEN and SYDVKM. This CDR3 comprises 15 residues. Trimming shortened V by 8 bases and J by 3 bases, and 16 bases separated the two germline ends. This chain's CDR3 is CASSIDRRHTGELFF. The CDR3 DNA is TGTGCCAGCTCCATCGACAGGAGACACACCGGGGAGCTGTTTTTT.

The chain recombines TRBV7-6 with TRBJ2-7, with D uncertain. CDR1 is SGHVS and CDR2 is FNYEAQ in the germline V gene. The CDR3 consists of 14 residues. The germline V and J ends were trimmed by 0 bases and 6 bases, with 12 bases remaining between them. As DNA, the CDR3 is TGTGCCAGCAGCTTAGCCACTCGTGGTGGCGAGCAGTACTTC. It codes for CASSLATRGGEQYF.

The chain has TRBV9 and TRBJ1-6, with D tentatively TRBD1 (6 bases). The CDR3 length is 13 residues. Germline-derived CDR1 and CDR2 are SGDLS and YYNGEE. The V end lost 2 bases, the J end lost 7 bases, and 7 bases lay between the germline ends. CDR3 in DNA: TGTGCCAGCAGCGTCACAGGGAATTCACCCCTCCACTTT. Translating it yields CASSVTGNSPLHF.

The chain is built from TRBV5-1 and TRBJ2-3, with a weak D call TRBD1 (6 bases). This CDR3 region has 14 residues. In germline, CDR1 is SGHRS, CDR2 YFSETQ. Trimming took off 10 bases at V and 4 bases at J, with 19 bases between the two ends. For the CDR3, the DNA is TGCGCCCGCAATTCGGGACAATTTGCAGATACGCAGTATTTT. This gives the protein CARNSGQFADTQYF.

The rearrangement joins TRBV7-8 to TRBJ1-1; D perhaps matches TRBD1 (6 bases). The CDR3 has 12 residues. Deletions cut 2 bases from V and 11 bases from J, with 12 bases between. The germline CDR1 and CDR2 sequences are SGHVS and FQNEAQ. CDR3 loop: CASSLKQGLAFF. The CDR3, as DNA: TGTGCCAGCAGCTTAAAGCAGGGGTTGGCTTTCTTT.

The chain carries TRBV5-8 and TRBJ2-1; 11 nucleotides agree with TRBD2. The length of the CDR3 is 16 residues. With 1 base clipped from V and 8 bases from J, the junction kept 8 bases outside the gene matches. The germline V gene encodes CDR1 SGHTS and CDR2 YDEGEE. CDR3 in DNA: TGTGCCAGCAGCTTGTTGGCTAGCGGGGGGTATCATGAGCAGTTCTTC. It specifies CASSLLASGGYHEQFF.

V gene TRBV28 combines with J gene TRBJ2-1; the D is unclear. V was trimmed by 2 bases and J by 0 bases, leaving 11 bases between them. This CDR3 region has 16 residues. CDR1 is MDHEN and CDR2 is SYDVKM in the germline V gene. The CDR3 DNA sequence: TGTGCCAGCAGTTTAGAGTGGTCAGGCTCCTACAATGAGCAGTTCTTC. It codes for CASSLEWSGSYNEQFF.

V usage is TRBV5-1 and J usage is TRBJ2-5; D unclear. This CDR3 is 12 amino acids long. The germline V gene has CDR1 SGHRS and CDR2 YFSETQ. Trimming cost V 4 bases and J 0 bases, with 4 bases left between them. The CDR3 region has the DNA TGCGCCAGCAGCCCTAACCAAGAGACCCAGTACTTC. Its translation is CASSPNQETQYF. The whole variable domain, remainder taken from reference TRBV5-1 and TRBJ2-5, is KAGVTQTPRYLIKTRGQQVTLSCSPISGHRSVSWYQQTPGQGLQFLFEYFSETQRNKGNFPGRFSGRQFSNSRSEMNVSTLELGDSALYLCASSPNQETQYFGPGTRLLVL.

In this sample, this clone turned up a few times. This chain links TRBV29-1 with TRBJ2-5, with 8 bases matching TRBD2. CDR1 and CDR2 from the germline V gene are SQVTM and ANQGSEA. The CDR3 totals 14 residues. V was clipped by 0 bases and J by 4 bases; unmatched bases: 4. As DNA, the CDR3 is TGCAGCGTTGAAGATAGCGGGATTTCAGAGACCCAGTACTTC. Translation gives CSVEDSGISETQYF.

The V and J genes are TRBV10-2 and TRBJ1-1, with a tentative D call TRBD1 (6 bases). CDR3 length: 14 amino acids. The V end lost 6 bases, the J end lost 1 base, and 12 bases lay between the germline ends. Germline lookup yields CDR1 WSHSY and CDR2 SAAADI. CDR3 residues: CASSPGHPNTEAFF. CDR3 DNA: TGCGCCAGCAGCCCGGGACACCCGAACACTGAAGCTTTCTTT.

This chain joins TRBV7-2 and TRBJ1-2; 9 bases are shared with TRBD1. J gave up 5 bases and V 0 bases, and 4 bases lay outside the gene matches. Germline V gene sequence: CDR1 SGHTA, CDR2 FQGNSA. The CDR3 is 15 amino acids. In nucleotides, the CDR3 is TGTGCCAGCAGCTTAGCCGGGGACAGGGCTTATGGCTACACCTTC. This encodes CASSLAGDRAYGYTF.

The chain uses TRBV5-1 and TRBJ2-3, with 7 positions matching TRBD2. There are 20 residues in the CDR3. Germline V gene sequence: CDR1 SGHRS, CDR2 YFSETQ. V gave up 3 bases and J gave up 7 bases; unmatched junction bases: 26. The CDR3 here is CASSSTFRIRSGDEPHTQYF. CDR3 sequence (DNA): TGCGCCAGCAGCTCTACATTTCGTATTCGAAGCGGGGATGAGCCACATACGCAGTATTTT. Looking up the rest from reference TRBV5-1 and TRBJ2-3 gives the full variable domain: KAGVTQTPRYLIKTRGQQVTLSCSPISGHRSVSWYQQTPGQGLQFLFEYFSETQRNKGNFPGRFSGRQFSNSRSEMNVSTLELGDSALYLCASSSTFRIRSGDEPHTQYFGPGTRLTVL.

The table lists this clone with a few counts. This sequence joins TRBV18 and TRBJ2-7; D may be TRBD2 (5 bases). The V and J ends lost 5 bases and 2 bases respectively, with 13 bases between them. Germline CDR1 and CDR2: KGHSH and LQKENI. The CDR3 length is 14 residues. CDR3 residues: CASSGLAGPYEQYF. For the CDR3, the DNA is TGTGCCAGCTCAGGGCTTGCGGGCCCCTACGAGCAGTACTTC. The complete variable domain, with remaining parts taken from reference TRBV18 and TRBJ2-7, reads NAGVMQNPRHLVRRRGQEARLRCSPMKGHSHVYWYRQLPEEGLKFMVYLQKENIIDESGMPKERFSAEFPKEGPSILRIQQVVRGDSAAYFCASSGLAGPYEQYFGPGTRLTVT.

The chain uses TRBV7-3 and TRBJ2-7; TRBD2 matches at 12 bases. Per germline, CDR1 SGHTA and CDR2 FQGTGA. This CDR3 comprises 14 residues. J lost 6 bases, V lost 5 bases, and 5 bases had no gene match. The CDR3 is CASSASGGAVEQYF. CDR3 coding DNA: TGTGCCAGCAGCGCTAGCGGGGGGGCCGTCGAGCAGTACTTC.

CDR3 in amino acids: CASSNEGRSYNEQFF. DNA for the CDR3: TGTGCCAGCAGCAATGAGGGAAGATCCTACAATGAGCAGTTCTTC. The chain has TRBV5-4 and TRBJ2-1; D possibly corresponds to TRBD2 (5 bases). The CDR3 covers 15 residues. CDR1 is SGHNT and CDR2 is YYREEE in the germline V gene (reference sequence). V lost 4 bases and J 1 base, leaving 12 bases between the germline ends.

The chain is built from TRBV29-1 and TRBJ1-1, with a weak D call TRBD1 (5 bases). This CDR3 is built from 13 residues. CDR1 is SQVTM and CDR2 is ANQGSEA in the germline V gene. V shed 5 bases and J shed 7 bases, with 17 bases lying between them. CDR3 residues: CSVLRVQRGEAFF. In DNA, the CDR3 is TGCAGCGTTCTCAGGGTACAACGAGGTGAAGCTTTCTTT.

The rearrangement uses TRBV30 and TRBJ2-3; 10 bases match TRBD2. The CDR3 sequence is 14 residues long. Per the germline V gene, CDR1 is GTSNPN and CDR2 is SVGIG (reference sequence). CDR3 sequence reads: CACVTSGTTDTQYF. The CDR3 nucleotides read TGTGCTTGTGTTACTAGCGGGACCACAGATACGCAGTATTTT.

V usage is TRBV5-6 and J usage is TRBJ1-2; the D gene is possibly TRBD1 (5 bases). Germline loops: CDR1 SGHDT, CDR2 YYEEEE. V gave up 5 bases and J gave up 7 bases, with 12 bases separating them. This CDR3 spans 12 amino acids. In DNA, the CDR3 is TGTGCCAGCAGACCCGGGGGGGGTGGCTACACCTTC. This sequence encodes CASRPGGGGYTF.

This clone was seen just once. The rearrangement joins TRBV5-3 to TRBJ1-5, with 9 bases matching TRBD1. TRBV5-3 is flagged as an ORF with uncertain function. J was trimmed by 3 bases and V by 4 bases; bases with no gene match: 14. This CDR3 has 18 residues. DNA of the CDR3: TGTGCCAGAAGCCCCGCCGGGACAGGGTGGGGGTTCAATCAGCCCCAGCATTTT. This codes for CARSPAGTGWGFNQPQHF.

This clone was observed a few times. This chain uses TRBV7-2 with TRBJ2-2; the D gene is possibly TRBD1 (5 bases). This CDR3 spans 13 amino acids. V lost 4 bases and J 7 bases, leaving 10 bases between the germline ends. Germline CDR1 reads SGHTA; CDR2 reads FQGNSA. CDR3 bases: TGTGCCAGCAGCTCAGGGCGGAACGGGGAGCTGTTTTTT. Translated: CASSSGRNGELFF.

The rearrangement joins TRBV7-8 to TRBJ2-5; TRBD2 matches 11 bases. Germline V CDR1 and CDR2: SGHVS, FQNEAQ. V lost 0 bases to trimming and J lost 14 bases; unmatched junction nucleotides: 11. The CDR3 runs 15 residues. The CDR3 nucleotides are TGTGCCAGCAGCTTAGCAGGGCTAGCGGGGGGCCGACATTACTTC. Translation: CASSLAGLAGGRHYF.

V usage is TRBV7-9 and J usage is TRBJ2-5; D gene uncertain. There are 15 residues in the CDR3. Between the trimmed V and J ends, which lost 5 bases and 7 bases, there was a span of 20 bases. CDR1 is SEHNR and CDR2 is FQNEAQ in the germline V gene (reference sequence). The CDR3 reads CASSPVATPMGTQYF. DNA of the CDR3: TGTGCCAGCAGCCCTGTGGCGACTCCAATGGGGACCCAGTACTTC.

The sample holds a few counts of this clone. J is TRBJ1-4 and V is TRBV5-5; D uncertain. The germline V gene encodes CDR1 SGHKS and CDR2 YYEKEE (reference sequence). The CDR3 has 16 residues. Trimming cost V 0 bases and J 7 bases, with 16 bases left between them. This CDR3 reads CASSLATRIDTEKLFF. The CDR3 region has the DNA TGTGCCAGCAGCTTGGCCACACGAATCGATACTGAAAAACTGTTTTTT.

This clone was observed a handful of times. The chain is built from TRBV2 and TRBJ1-6; TRBD1 agrees at 8 bases. The CDR3 is 14 residues long. Germline values: CDR1 SNHLY, CDR2 FYNNEI. V lost 5 bases to trimming and J lost 8 bases; unmatched junction nucleotides: 5. The CDR3 region has the DNA TGTGCCAGCAGTCTAGGGACAGGAGATTCACCCCTCCACTTT. This gives the protein CASSLGTGDSPLHF.

As regards this clone: This sample includes further DNA sequences coding for the same CDR3. This chain joins TRBV4-1 and TRBJ1-3, with TRBD1 identical over 8 bases. V lost 3 bases, J lost 12 bases, and 10 bases stayed unmatched. Germline CDR1 MGHRA, CDR2 YSYEKL. The CDR3 is 14 residues long. CDR3 in amino acids: CASSQGRQGRHIYF. The CDR3 DNA is TGCGCCAGCAGCCAGGGACGACAGGGGCGACACATATATTTT.

This clone was seen more than once but under ten times. This chain joins TRBV18 and TRBJ2-4, with D perhaps TRBD1 (5 bases). The CDR3 sequence is 15 residues long. Germline-derived CDR1 and CDR2 are KGHSH and LQKENI. Trimming pared 3 bases from V and 4 bases from J, leaving 13 bases between. The CDR3 DNA sequence: TGTGCCAGCTCACCGGCCAGGGCGCTAAAAAACATTCAGTACTTC. It codes for CASSPARALKNIQYF.